Listed below are T cell receptor beta chains from one sample, sequenced in a study of CD8 T cells in ankylosing spondylitis. TCRdb reanalysed the 5' RACE reads using MiXCR and keeps one entry per CDR3 protein. The sample has 750,000 to 850,000 distinct CDR3 sequences, 10% to 15% seen once. Input material: blood, either unsorted or a sorted T cell fraction (not recorded which). The receptors here all came from a male donor with ankylosing spondylitis. CDR3s include the opening cysteine and the closing phenylalanine or tryptophan. The D gene is left open where the match is weak. Clone size is stated in some rows and not others, as once, few, many or a class when expanded.

cdr3_aa	cdr3_nt	d_call	clone_size	v_call	j_call
CASSGTSGEGTQYF	TGTGCCAGCAGTGGGACTAGCGGGGAGGGGACCCAGTACTTC	TRBD2	few	TRBV6-1	TRBJ2-5
CSALVRDSGYTF	TGCAGTGCGCTAGTCCGGGACAGTGGCTACACCTTC	TRBD1	.	TRBV20-1	TRBJ1-2
CASSLRLRGNEQFF	TGTGCCAGCAGCTTAAGGCTCCGGGGGAATGAGCAGTTCTTC	.	few	TRBV7-9	TRBJ2-1
CSAPALTSDGRLKYF	TGCAGTGCTCCCGCCTTGACTAGCGATGGGCGGTTAAAGTACTTC	TRBD2	many	TRBV20-1	TRBJ2-5
CASSESTEKQYF	TGCGCCAGCAGTGAGTCCACCGAAAAGCAGTACTTC	.	.	TRBV10-1	TRBJ2-7
CASSLGPYTYNEQFF	TGTGCCAGCAGCTTAGGCCCCTACACCTACAATGAGCAGTTCTTC	.	few	TRBV7-2	TRBJ2-1
CASSRTSGDTDTQYF	TGTGCCAGCAGCCGGACTAGCGGGGATACAGATACGCAGTATTTT	TRBD2	many	TRBV7-2	TRBJ2-3
CASSLVQGAFGTIYF	TGTGCCAGCAGCTTAGTTCAGGGGGCTTTTGGCACCATATATTTT	TRBD1	.	TRBV7-2	TRBJ1-3
CASSPARGSPLHF	TGTGCCAGCAGCCCTGCGAGGGGATCACCCCTCCACTTT	.	.	TRBV28	TRBJ1-6
CAITNSPYYEQYF	TGTGCCATCACAAACAGCCCTTACTACGAGCAGTACTTC	.	many	TRBV10-3	TRBJ2-7
CASSYPVAGGPYTGELFF	TGTGCCAGCAGTTACCCGGTTGCGGGAGGCCCCTACACCGGGGAGCTGTTTTTT	TRBD2	.	TRBV6-2/TRBV6-3	TRBJ2-2
CASSETIGTGINEKLFF	TGTGCCAGCAGTGAAACCATCGGGACAGGCATCAATGAAAAACTGTTTTTT	TRBD1	few	TRBV2	TRBJ1-4
CASSPWGGNEKLFF	TGTGCCAGCAGTCCCTGGGGCGGCAATGAAAAACTGTTTTTT	.	many	TRBV6-1	TRBJ1-4
CASSSLGGEGDTQYF	TGTGCCAGCAGCTCCTTGGGCGGGGAGGGGGATACGCAGTATTTT	TRBD2	many	TRBV7-6	TRBJ2-3
CATRRNEQFF	TGTGCCACCAGGAGAAATGAGCAGTTCTTC	.	.	TRBV24-1	TRBJ2-1
CASSIIKQQGDTDTQYF	TGCGCCAGCAGCATTATAAAACAGCAGGGCGACACAGATACGCAGTATTTT	.	.	TRBV5-1	TRBJ2-3
CASSVGDEQFF	TGTGCCAGCAGTGTTGGGGATGAGCAGTTCTTC	.	few	TRBV2	TRBJ2-1
CSAYLAGVMETQYF	TGCAGTGCATACCTAGCGGGAGTGATGGAGACCCAGTACTTC	TRBD2	.	TRBV20-1	TRBJ2-5
CASSYSPRSHNEQFF	TGTGCCAGCAGTTACTCTCCAAGGAGCCACAATGAGCAGTTCTTC	.	few	TRBV6-5	TRBJ2-1
CATSRKGVRGNEQFF	TGTGCCACCAGCCGAAAGGGGGTAAGGGGCAATGAGCAGTTCTTC	.	few	TRBV15	TRBJ2-1
CASSLNRGVRGTDTQYF	TGTGCCAGCAGCTTAAACAGGGGTGTGCGGGGCACAGATACGCAGTATTTT	TRBD1	.	TRBV7-2	TRBJ2-3
CASSTLRAGGNNEQFF	TGTGCCAGCAGCACGCTCCGTGCGGGGGGTAACAATGAGCAGTTCTTC	TRBD2	.	TRBV11-2	TRBJ2-1
CASSPRRLTQETQYF	TGTGCCAGTAGTCCTAGGCGACTGACTCAAGAGACCCAGTACTTC	.	.	TRBV19	TRBJ2-5
CASSPKTGPTEAFF	TGTGCCAGCAGCCCAAAAACAGGGCCCACTGAAGCTTTCTTT	.	.	TRBV5-6	TRBJ1-1
CSARGPGAGEQYF	TGCAGTGCTAGAGGTCCAGGGGCAGGAGAGCAGTACTTC	.	.	TRBV20-1	TRBJ2-7
CASSQVRAGRYLVGYTF	TGTGCCAGCAGCCAAGTTAGGGCAGGCAGGTACCTCGTTGGCTACACCTTC	.	few	TRBV4-2	TRBJ1-2
CASKEGPSYEQYF	TGTGCCAGCAAAGAGGGTCCCTCCTACGAGCAGTACTTC	.	.	TRBV6-1	TRBJ2-7
CASNLGGQNEKLFF	TGTGCCAGCAACCTAGGGGGACAGAATGAAAAACTGTTTTTT	TRBD1	few	TRBV7-2	TRBJ1-4
CASSELTTNEKLFF	TGCGCCAGCAGCGAGCTTACAACTAATGAAAAACTGTTTTTT	.	many	TRBV5-1	TRBJ1-4
CASSKGYGYTF	TGTGCCAGCAGTAAAGGTTATGGCTACACCTTC	.	many	TRBV25-1	TRBJ1-2
CSVERGEQFF	TGCAGCGTTGAGAGGGGGGAGCAGTTCTTC	.	many	TRBV29-1	TRBJ2-1
CATSTGTGSGYTF	TGTGCCACCAGCACCGGGACAGGGTCTGGCTACACCTTC	TRBD1	many	TRBV15	TRBJ1-2
CASSSTPVVYGYTF	TGCGCCAGCAGTTCAACTCCCGTCGTCTATGGCTACACCTTC	.	few	TRBV5-1	TRBJ1-2
CASSNPGGEASYEQYF	TGTGCCAGCAGTAACCCAGGGGGCGAGGCGTCCTACGAGCAGTACTTC	TRBD1	.	TRBV6-5	TRBJ2-7
CASSFLGPESYEQYF	TGTGCCAGCAGCTTTCTTGGGCCCGAATCCTACGAGCAGTACTTC	.	.	TRBV7-2	TRBJ2-7
CSACSPASGEQFF	TGCAGTGCTTGTAGCCCCGCTTCGGGTGAGCAGTTCTTC	.	.	TRBV20-1	TRBJ2-1
CASRDTGRNYGYTF	TGTGCCAGCAGAGACACAGGGCGGAACTATGGCTACACCTTC	.	few	TRBV6-2/TRBV6-3	TRBJ1-2
CASSFLGLAVDEQFF	TGTGCCAGCAGCTTCCTAGGACTAGCGGTTGATGAGCAGTTCTTC	TRBD2	many	TRBV7-2	TRBJ2-1
CASRGGSDSDTGELFF	TGTGCCAGTAGAGGGGGATCGGACAGCGACACCGGGGAGCTGTTTTTT	.	.	TRBV19	TRBJ2-2
CASSHRTGHDSSSGNTIYF	TGTGCCAGCAGCCATCGGACAGGGCACGACTCTAGCTCTGGAAACACCATATATTTT	TRBD1	few	TRBV7-8	TRBJ1-3
CASSSGQPFEQYF	TGTGCCAGCAGCTCGGGACAGCCCTTCGAGCAGTACTTC	TRBD1	few	TRBV7-8	TRBJ2-7
CSVDRDRGNYNEQFF	TGCAGCGTTGACCGGGACAGGGGGAATTACAATGAGCAGTTCTTC	TRBD1	many	TRBV29-1	TRBJ2-1
CSAAGLSSYNEQFF	TGCAGTGCTGCCGGGCTAAGCTCCTACAATGAGCAGTTCTTC	.	few	TRBV20-1	TRBJ2-1
CASSLMGTGDTQYF	TGTGCCAGCAGCTTAATGGGGACAGGAGATACGCAGTATTTT	TRBD1	few	TRBV7-2	TRBJ2-3
CAISVGNPGDTIYF	TGTGCCATCAGTGTTGGCAACCCGGGGGACACCATATATTTT	.	.	TRBV10-3	TRBJ1-3
CSARDLAGADEQYF	TGCAGTGCTAGAGATTTAGCGGGAGCGGACGAGCAGTACTTC	TRBD2	few	TRBV20-1	TRBJ2-7
CASSLVSGGPITEAFF	TGTGCCAGCAGCTTGGTTTCCGGGGGGCCTATCACTGAAGCTTTCTTT	.	.	TRBV5-6	TRBJ1-1
CASRTGPLDEKLFF	TGTGCCAGCAGGACAGGCCCTCTTGATGAAAAACTGTTTTTT	.	few	TRBV6-1	TRBJ1-4
CASSPIWAGEETQYF	TGTGCCAGCAGCCCGATATGGGCAGGGGAGGAGACCCAGTACTTC	.	few	TRBV7-9	TRBJ2-5
CASSQSSYEQYF	TGTGCCAGCAGTCAAAGCTCCTACGAGCAGTACTTC	.	many	TRBV5-1	TRBJ2-7
CASRSSHSNTEAFF	TGTGCCAGCAGGTCATCCCACTCCAACACTGAAGCTTTCTTT	.	few	TRBV6-1	TRBJ1-1